This TCR beta chain was retrieved from a study of blood T cell repertoires in COVID-19 (TCRdb year 2020). In the study overall: Samples from collaborators originated in the United States, Italy and Spain and spanned both the acute and convalescent phases of COVID-19. Where available, HLA class I and class II types were obtained from metadata supplied by the sample provider rather than from assay-based typing. The material from the prospective study consisted of cDNA or gDNA derived from T cells, B-cell-depleted T cells, or PBMCs. The sample metadata nearly always contained a de-identified subject ID, COVID-19 status, age in years and sex. Samples were obtained from the ongoing ImmuneRACE study (first 160 participants) and from 1,200 or so subjects provided by 6 global collaborators. The dataset comprised deeply sampled blood TCRbeta repertoires from subjects exposed to, actively infected with, or recovered from COVID-19. The repertoires were made available in a free public database intended to serve as a resource for research on the immune response to SARS-CoV-2.

General conclusions and limits of the study: Clinical and demographic metadata were provided uncurated, with the amount varying by source and participant.

The CDR3, cysteine through phenylalanine, is 15 amino acids long. The read is trimmed to its CDR3 DNA, 45 bases read in frame from base 1. V is cut back by 2 bases and J by 3 bases, with 3 bases in the junction unmatched. From the germline V gene, CDR1 is KGHDR and CDR2 is SFDVKD. A remark on this clone: Its antigen remains undetermined. Base qualities are not at hand, and no much larger clone is one base apart.

Collaborating institutions collected whole blood in K2EDTA tubes following their own protocols. For TCRbeta analysis, collaborator samples were shipped as frozen whole blood, as isolated PBMCs, or as DNA extracted from either sample type. TCRbeta CDR3 regions were amplified from genomic DNA using the immunoSEQ Assay, a bias-controlled multiplex PCR. The paper's data handling went like this. The number of nucleated cells in each sample was estimated from the amplification of reference gene primers within the assay. Sequence reads were collapsed and filtered to measure the absolute abundance of every unique TCRbeta CDR3 rearrangement. For each sample, productive Simpson clonality was calculated as the square root of Simpson's diversity index across productive rearrangements. The table comes from immuneACCESS by way of TCRdb, which keeps in-frame sequences with V and J called. Part of the clones is missing from these tables; in studies checked, under half for an unresolved V gene and the rest for unknown reasons. V, J and clone size derive from that table, while D and trimming were established from the DNA sequence. The sample table contains some 170,000 clones; only one count was recorded for about 80% of them. The ten largest make up about 26% of the sample.

The sequenced material came from peripheral blood. The chain couples TRBV24-1 to TRBJ2-7; 10 central bases correspond to TRBD2. The clonotype originates from a woman in her 70s with acute or convalescent COVID-19. The CDR3 is CATSDSRTSGYEQYF. The nucleotides read TGTGCCACCAGTGATTCTCGGACTAGCGGCTACGAGCAGTACTTC.